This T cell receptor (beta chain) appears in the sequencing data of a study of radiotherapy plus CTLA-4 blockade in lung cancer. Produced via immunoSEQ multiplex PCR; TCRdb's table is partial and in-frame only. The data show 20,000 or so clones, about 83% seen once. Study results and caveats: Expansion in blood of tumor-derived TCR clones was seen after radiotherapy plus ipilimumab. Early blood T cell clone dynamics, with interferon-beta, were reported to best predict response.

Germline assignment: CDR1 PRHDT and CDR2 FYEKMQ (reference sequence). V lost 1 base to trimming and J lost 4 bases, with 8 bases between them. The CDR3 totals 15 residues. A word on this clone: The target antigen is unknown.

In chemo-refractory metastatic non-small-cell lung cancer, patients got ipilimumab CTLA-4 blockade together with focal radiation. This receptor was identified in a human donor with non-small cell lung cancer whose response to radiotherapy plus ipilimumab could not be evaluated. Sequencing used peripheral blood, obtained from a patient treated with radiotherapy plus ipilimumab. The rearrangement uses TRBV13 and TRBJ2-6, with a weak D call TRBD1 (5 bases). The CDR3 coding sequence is TGTGCCAGCAGCTTAGTGGGGCGGGGGGCCAACGTCCTGACTTTC. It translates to CASSLVGRGANVLTF. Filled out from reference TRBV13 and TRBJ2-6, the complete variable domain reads AAGVIQSPRHLIKEKRETATLKCYPIPRHDTVYWYQQGPGQDPQFLISFYEKMQSDKGSIPDRFSAQQFSDYHSELNMSSLELGDSALYFCASSLVGRGANVLTFGAGSRLTVL.